What follows are 10 T cell receptor beta chains derived from one specimen sequenced in a study of control samples from healthy donors and cancer patients. Using immunoSEQ multiplex PCR, the repertoire was profiled, and TCRdb retains in-frame clones only, with some absent. The table records 130,000 or so clones, 94% of them present only once. Sequencing was performed on blood. The receptors were gathered from a middle-aged man in good health.

V and J are TRBV4-2 and TRBJ1-5, with D uncertain. Between the trimmed V and J ends, which lost 0 bases and 3 bases, there was a span of 9 bases. From germline, CDR1 is LGHNA and CDR2 YNFKEQ. The CDR3 covers 15 residues. CDR3 loop: CASSQEGSFNQPQHF. The CDR3 nucleotides are TGTGCCAGCAGCCAAGAGGGGTCCTTCAATCAGCCCCAGCATTTT.

The V gene is TRBV6-6, the J gene TRBJ1-5; D unclear. This CDR3 spans 14 amino acids. The germline gives CDR1 MNHNY, CDR2 SVGAGI (reference sequence). V shed 6 bases and J shed 5 bases, with 14 bases lying between them. The CDR3 reads CASSSERRDQPQHF. The DNA of the CDR3 is TGTGCCAGCAGCTCGGAGAGGCGCGATCAGCCCCAGCATTTT.

V and J are TRBV15 and TRBJ2-7, with D perhaps matching TRBD2 (6 bases). This CDR3 is 14 amino acids long. From germline, CDR1 is LNHNV and CDR2 YYDKDF (reference sequence). V was shortened by 1 base and J by 3 bases, with 10 bases between the two germline ends. The CDR3 DNA follows: TGTGCCACCAGCAGAGTAGCGGCGAACTACGAGCAGTACTTC. It specifies CATSRVAANYEQYF.

The sample holds one count of this clone. This rearrangement joins TRBV5-1 to TRBJ2-2; no clear D gene. Trimming shortened V by 3 bases and J by 6 bases, and 12 bases separated the two germline ends. The CDR3 length is 14 residues. In germline, CDR1 is SGHRS, CDR2 YFSETQ. The CDR3 reads CASSYTAMAGELFF. The CDR3, as DNA: TGCGCCAGCAGCTACACCGCCATGGCCGGGGAGCTGTTTTTT.

The V gene is TRBV24-1, the J gene TRBJ2-1; TRBD2 aligns across 9 bases. V lost 9 bases to trimming and J lost 7 bases; unmatched junction nucleotides: 12. This CDR3 region has 15 residues. Germline V gene sequence: CDR1 KGHDR, CDR2 SFDVKD. CDR3 bases: TGTGCCACCGGCCCCGGGGGTAGCGGGAGAAATGAGCAGTTCTTC. Its translation is CATGPGGSGRNEQFF.

The rearrangement uses TRBV6-6 and TRBJ2-5; no firm D call. Trimming shortened V by 6 bases and J by 5 bases, and 7 bases separated the two germline ends. The CDR3 is 11 amino acids. Germline V gene lookup returns CDR1 MNHNY and CDR2 SVGAGI (reference sequence). The CDR3 here is CASSPAETQYF. As DNA, the CDR3 is TGTGCCAGCAGCCCGGCGGAGACCCAGTACTTC.

This chain uses TRBV9 with TRBJ1-2; 12 nucleotides align to TRBD1. Germline trimming cut 4 bases from V and 6 bases from J; bases unmatched to any gene: 7. The CDR3 sequence is 15 residues long. Germline CDR1 and CDR2: SGDLS and YYNGEE. The CDR3: CASSTRGTGGDGYTF. CDR3 nucleotide sequence: TGTGCCAGCAGCACCCGCGGGACAGGGGGCGATGGCTACACCTTC.

The rearrangement joins TRBV6-5 to TRBJ2-7, with D uncertain. Germline lookup yields CDR1 MNHEY and CDR2 SVGAGI. The CDR3 runs 12 residues. The V gene lost 5 bases and the J gene lost 7 bases, with 12 bases spanning the gap. The CDR3 reads CASSLQGQEQYF. The CDR3 nucleotides are TGTGCCAGCAGTCTACAAGGGCAAGAGCAGTACTTC.

The rearrangement uses TRBV25-1 and TRBJ2-5; D is undetermined. CDR1 is MGHDK and CDR2 is SYGVNS in the germline V gene. The CDR3 runs 13 residues. Between the trimmed V and J ends, which lost 4 bases and 1 base, there was a span of 7 bases. CDR3 sequence reads: CASSVGGQETQYF. In nucleotides, the CDR3 is TGTGCCAGCAGTGTCGGCGGCCAAGAGACCCAGTACTTC.

The chain is built from TRBV10-1 and TRBJ2-7, with 13 positions matching TRBD2. Germline assignment: CDR1 WNHNN and CDR2 SYGVQD (reference sequence). The CDR3 is made up of 20 amino acids. The trim removed 5 bases at V and 3 bases at J, leaving 19 bases unmatched. The CDR3 reads CASSRTGTSGTTPKFYEQYF. The CDR3 DNA sequence: TGCGCCAGCAGTAGAACCGGGACTAGCGGGACGACCCCTAAGTTCTACGAGCAGTACTTC.